This T cell receptor (beta chain) was retrieved from a study of T cell responses to AZD1222 COVID-19 vaccine. Study-level points and caveats: CD4 TCRs covered the whole spike, strongest at regions 160-218 and 743-854. White British donors predominated, females outnumbered males, and clonal diversity was possibly underestimated. Repertoires were sampled only after the peak T cell response. The number of AZD1222 recipients seropositive at baseline was only 6 or 7.

Trimming took 1 base from V and 3 from J, leaving 12 bases between them. CDR1 is SGHTA and CDR2 is FQGNSA in the germline V gene. The CDR3 totals 15 residues. Profiled with immunoSEQ multiplex PCR; TCRdb holds only in-frame clones, not every one. The sample yields 140,000 to 150,000 clones, 85% to 90% seen once. Remarks on this clone: What it binds is not known.

The sequences come from peripheral blood, collected on day 0 of AZD1222 vaccination. The rearrangement joins TRBV7-2 to TRBJ2-5; D uncertain. The origin of this receptor is an adult in good health. In DNA, the CDR3 is TGTGCCAGCAGCTTAGTAGGAGCGCAAAAAGAGACCCAGTACTTC. It encodes CASSLVGAQKETQYF.